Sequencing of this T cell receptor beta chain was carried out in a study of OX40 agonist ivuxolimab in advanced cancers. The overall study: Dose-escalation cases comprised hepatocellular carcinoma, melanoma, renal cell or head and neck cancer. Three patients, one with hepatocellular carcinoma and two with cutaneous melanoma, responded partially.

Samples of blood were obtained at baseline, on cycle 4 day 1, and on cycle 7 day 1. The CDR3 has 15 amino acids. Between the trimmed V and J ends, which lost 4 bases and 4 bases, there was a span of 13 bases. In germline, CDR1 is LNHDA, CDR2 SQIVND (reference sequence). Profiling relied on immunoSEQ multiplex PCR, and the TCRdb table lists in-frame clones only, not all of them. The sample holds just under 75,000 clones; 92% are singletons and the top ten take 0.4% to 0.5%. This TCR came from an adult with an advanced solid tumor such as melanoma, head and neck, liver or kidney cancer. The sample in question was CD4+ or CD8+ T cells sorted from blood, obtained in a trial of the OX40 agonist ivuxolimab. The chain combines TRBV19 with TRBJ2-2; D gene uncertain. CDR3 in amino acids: CASSTRAESTGELFF. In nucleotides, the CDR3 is TGTGCCAGTAGTACAAGGGCCGAGAGCACCGGGGAGCTGTTTTTT.